Listed below are T cell receptor beta chains from one sample, sequenced in a study of control samples from healthy donors and cancer patients. Some clones are missing from TCRdb's copy, which holds only in-frame ones; the method was immunoSEQ multiplex PCR. The sample holds roughly 130,000 clones, approximately 90% seen once. Source material: blood. The receptors shown here come from a man in his fifties in good health. CDR3s include the opening cysteine and the closing phenylalanine or tryptophan. D genes are given only for firm matches. The listing skips clone size in some rows; elsewhere it reads once, few, many or a size class.

d_gene: NA; j_gene: TRBJ1-1; abundance: NA; v_gene: TRBV5-4; CDR3nt: TGTGCCAGCAGCCCTACGGTGAGTAGAGTCACTGAAGCTTTCTTT; CDR3aa: CASSPTVSRVTEAFF
d_gene: NA; j_gene: TRBJ2-1; abundance: few; v_gene: TRBV5-6; CDR3nt: TGTGCCAGCAGCTTACCAGAGGTTGGCAATGAGCAGTTCTTC; CDR3aa: CASSLPEVGNEQFF
d_gene: NA; j_gene: TRBJ1-2; abundance: few; v_gene: TRBV24-1; CDR3nt: TGTGCCACCAGTGACCTGGACACGACGTATGGCTACACCTTC; CDR3aa: CATSDLDTTYGYTF
d_gene: TRBD1; j_gene: TRBJ1-6; abundance: NA; v_gene: TRBV15; CDR3nt: TGTGCCACCAGCAGAGCCGGGACAGGAAGGAGCTCACCCCTCCACTTT; CDR3aa: CATSRAGTGRSSPLHF
d_gene: NA; j_gene: TRBJ1-5; abundance: NA; v_gene: TRBV11-2; CDR3nt: TGTGCCAGCAGCTTAGATGCGTTTCAGCCCCAGCATTTT; CDR3aa: CASSLDAFQPQHF
d_gene: NA; j_gene: TRBJ2-1; abundance: NA; v_gene: TRBV6-1; CDR3nt: TGTGCCAGCAGTGAATTTACAGGAACCCCCTACAATGAGCAGTTCTTC; CDR3aa: CASSEFTGTPYNEQFF
d_gene: NA; j_gene: TRBJ2-1; abundance: NA; v_gene: TRBV5-1; CDR3nt: TGCGCCAGCAGCTTGTCTCCTAACAATGAGCAGTTCTTC; CDR3aa: CASSLSPNNEQFF
d_gene: NA; j_gene: TRBJ2-5; abundance: NA; v_gene: TRBV18; CDR3nt: TGTGCCAGCTCACCACCGTGGGGACAAGAGACCCAGTACTTC; CDR3aa: CASSPPWGQETQYF
d_gene: TRBD2; j_gene: TRBJ2-5; abundance: once; v_gene: TRBV24-1; CDR3nt: TGTGCCACCAGTGAGGGAGGGGAGACCCAGTACTTC; CDR3aa: CATSEGGETQYF
d_gene: TRBD1; j_gene: TRBJ1-5; abundance: NA; v_gene: TRBV4-1; CDR3nt: TGCGCCAGCAGCCAGGGGGCGGGGGACAGCCCGCATCAGCCCCAGCATTTT; CDR3aa: CASSQGAGDSPHQPQHF
d_gene: NA; j_gene: TRBJ2-2; abundance: once; v_gene: TRBV19; CDR3nt: TGTGCCAGTAGTATGAGGTTTCCAGGGTCAATCGGGGAGCTGTTTTTT; CDR3aa: CASSMRFPGSIGELFF
d_gene: TRBD1; j_gene: TRBJ2-5; abundance: NA; v_gene: TRBV11-2; CDR3nt: TGTGCCAGCAGCTTAGACCCCGGGGGGACAGGGGAGGTCGAGACCCAGTACTTC; CDR3aa: CASSLDPGGTGEVETQYF
d_gene: NA; j_gene: TRBJ1-2; abundance: NA; v_gene: TRBV11-1; CDR3nt: TGTGCCAGCAGCTTAGCGGCTGACATTGGCTACACCTTC; CDR3aa: CASSLAADIGYTF
d_gene: TRBD2; j_gene: TRBJ2-1; abundance: NA; v_gene: TRBV6-5; CDR3nt: TGTGCCAGCAGTTACTCTAAGCGGGGGCAACACAATGAGCAGTTCTTC; CDR3aa: CASSYSKRGQHNEQFF
d_gene: NA; j_gene: TRBJ1-1; abundance: NA; v_gene: TRBV6-4; CDR3nt: TGTGCCAGCAGTGACCAAGGGGGGAGGAGCGCTGAAGCTTTCTTT; CDR3aa: CASSDQGGRSAEAFF
d_gene: NA; j_gene: TRBJ1-3; abundance: NA; v_gene: TRBV2; CDR3nt: TGTGCCAGCAGTGAGACAGAGAACACCATATATTTT; CDR3aa: CASSETENTIYF
d_gene: NA; j_gene: TRBJ1-2; abundance: NA; v_gene: TRBV28; CDR3nt: TGTGCCAGCAGTTTGTGGGGGCGCGATGGCTACACCTTC; CDR3aa: CASSLWGRDGYTF
d_gene: NA; j_gene: TRBJ1-2; abundance: NA; v_gene: TRBV2; CDR3nt: TGTGCCAGCAGTGACCCGTTCTATTATGGCTACACCTTC; CDR3aa: CASSDPFYYGYTF
d_gene: NA; j_gene: TRBJ2-7; abundance: NA; v_gene: TRBV3-1/TRBV3-2; CDR3nt: TGTGCCAGCAGCCAAGGCAGTGCCTACGAGCAGTACTTC; CDR3aa: CASSQGSAYEQYF
d_gene: NA; j_gene: TRBJ1-5; abundance: once; v_gene: TRBV7-2; CDR3nt: TGTGCCAGCAGCCCGAATAGCAATCAGCCCCAGCATTTT; CDR3aa: CASSPNSNQPQHF
d_gene: NA; j_gene: TRBJ1-3; abundance: once; v_gene: TRBV2; CDR3nt: TGTGCCAGCAGTGAAGCCCGGGCGAATACTGGAAACACCATATATTTT; CDR3aa: CASSEARANTGNTIYF
d_gene: TRBD2; j_gene: TRBJ2-2; abundance: NA; v_gene: TRBV27; CDR3nt: TGTGCCAGCAGTCTTACTATCGGCGGGGGGTTCTCCGGGGAGCTGTTTTTT; CDR3aa: CASSLTIGGGFSGELFF
d_gene: NA; j_gene: TRBJ1-1; abundance: few; v_gene: TRBV10-3; CDR3nt: TGTGCCATCAGGACGCCGGCACAAGAGAACACTGAAGCTTTCTTT; CDR3aa: CAIRTPAQENTEAFF
d_gene: NA; j_gene: TRBJ2-1; abundance: NA; v_gene: TRBV24-1; CDR3nt: TGTGCCACCAGTGAGGGGAGAACACACGCGGGTGAGCAGTTCTTC; CDR3aa: CATSEGRTHAGEQFF
d_gene: NA; j_gene: TRBJ2-3; abundance: NA; v_gene: TRBV18; CDR3nt: TGTGCCAGCTCACCATGGACGCCAAGCACAGATACGCAGTATTTT; CDR3aa: CASSPWTPSTDTQYF
d_gene: NA; j_gene: TRBJ2-7; abundance: NA; v_gene: TRBV20-1; CDR3nt: TGCAGTGCTAGAGGTATCGGGGAGCAGTACTTC; CDR3aa: CSARGIGEQYF
d_gene: TRBD1; j_gene: TRBJ2-7; abundance: NA; v_gene: TRBV7-2; CDR3nt: TGTGCCAGCAGCTTTACAGGGGGCTTGAACGAGCAGTACTTC; CDR3aa: CASSFTGGLNEQYF
d_gene: NA; j_gene: TRBJ2-7; abundance: NA; v_gene: TRBV7-2; CDR3nt: TGTGCCAGCAGTACGGGGGTGGGGATCTACGAGCAGTACTTC; CDR3aa: CASSTGVGIYEQYF
d_gene: TRBD2; j_gene: TRBJ2-2; abundance: NA; v_gene: TRBV5-1; CDR3nt: TGCGCCAGCAGCCCCCCGGGACTAGCGGGGGCCGGGGAGCTGTTTTTT; CDR3aa: CASSPPGLAGAGELFF
d_gene: NA; j_gene: TRBJ1-3; abundance: NA; v_gene: TRBV27; CDR3nt: TGTGCCAGCAGTTTACGTAAGGCTGGAAACACCATATATTTT; CDR3aa: CASSLRKAGNTIYF
d_gene: NA; j_gene: TRBJ2-1; abundance: NA; v_gene: TRBV11-3; CDR3nt: TGTGCCAGCAGCCCCCCGGGCCATGAGCAGTTCTTC; CDR3aa: CASSPPGHEQFF
d_gene: NA; j_gene: TRBJ2-5; abundance: NA; v_gene: TRBV2; CDR3nt: TGTGCCAGCAGCGAAAAGGGGACCCAGTACTTC; CDR3aa: CASSEKGTQYF
d_gene: NA; j_gene: TRBJ2-1; abundance: NA; v_gene: TRBV30; CDR3nt: TGTGCCTGGAGTGTTGGGTCAGGGGTCTCCTACAATGAGCAGTTCTTC; CDR3aa: CAWSVGSGVSYNEQFF
d_gene: NA; j_gene: TRBJ1-1; abundance: NA; v_gene: TRBV27; CDR3nt: TGTGCCAGCAGTTCGGGCGGGAACACTGAAGCTTTCTTT; CDR3aa: CASSSGGNTEAFF
d_gene: NA; j_gene: TRBJ2-2; abundance: NA; v_gene: TRBV12-3/TRBV12-4; CDR3nt: TGTGCCAGCAGGCGGGGCACCGGGGAGCTGTTTTTT; CDR3aa: CASRRGTGELFF
d_gene: TRBD2; j_gene: TRBJ2-2; abundance: few; v_gene: TRBV5-4; CDR3nt: TGTGCCAGCAGTCCTCGGGGGGGTCGTGGCACCGGGGAGCTGTTTTTT; CDR3aa: CASSPRGGRGTGELFF
d_gene: TRBD2; j_gene: TRBJ2-1; abundance: NA; v_gene: TRBV30; CDR3nt: TGTGCCTGGAGTGTACCACTAGCGGGGCCCTACAATGAGCAGTTCTTC; CDR3aa: CAWSVPLAGPYNEQFF
d_gene: TRBD2; j_gene: TRBJ2-5; abundance: NA; v_gene: TRBV15; CDR3nt: TGTGCCACCAGCCGGGGTAGCGGGGGAGAGACCCAGTACTTC; CDR3aa: CATSRGSGGETQYF
d_gene: TRBD2; j_gene: TRBJ2-5; abundance: NA; v_gene: TRBV28; CDR3nt: TGTGCCAGCAGTTTATTGTTTCTAGCGGGGGGACAAGAGACCCAGTACTTC; CDR3aa: CASSLLFLAGGQETQYF
d_gene: TRBD2; j_gene: TRBJ2-1; abundance: NA; v_gene: TRBV28; CDR3nt: TGTGCCAGCAGGACTAGCGGTATGACGCAGTTCTTC; CDR3aa: CASRTSGMTQFF
d_gene: NA; j_gene: TRBJ1-5; abundance: NA; v_gene: TRBV30; CDR3nt: TGTGCCTGGAGTGAAGGGACGTTTAGCAATCAGCCCCAGCATTTT; CDR3aa: CAWSEGTFSNQPQHF
d_gene: NA; j_gene: TRBJ1-1; abundance: NA; v_gene: TRBV6-5; CDR3nt: TGTGCCAGCAGGGGAGGGGAGACTGAAGCTTTCTTT; CDR3aa: CASRGGETEAFF
d_gene: NA; j_gene: TRBJ1-1; abundance: NA; v_gene: TRBV5-1; CDR3nt: TGCGCCAGCAGCCGCCAACCTCAGAACACTGAAGCTTTCTTT; CDR3aa: CASSRQPQNTEAFF
d_gene: TRBD2; j_gene: TRBJ2-5; abundance: NA; v_gene: TRBV29-1; CDR3nt: TGCAGCGTTGAATTAGCGGGGGAATACGAGACCCAGTACTTC; CDR3aa: CSVELAGEYETQYF
d_gene: TRBD1; j_gene: TRBJ1-1; abundance: NA; v_gene: TRBV6-2/TRBV6-3; CDR3nt: TGTGCCAGCCGCCCGGTTACGTTCGGACAGGGGGCCGCGATGAACACTGAAGCTTTCTTT; CDR3aa: CASRPVTFGQGAAMNTEAFF
d_gene: NA; j_gene: TRBJ1-3; abundance: once; v_gene: TRBV11-2; CDR3nt: TGTGCCAGCAGCTTAGATAGGTGGGGGAACACCATATATTTT; CDR3aa: CASSLDRWGNTIYF
d_gene: NA; j_gene: TRBJ2-1; abundance: NA; v_gene: TRBV19; CDR3nt: TGTGCCAGTAGTATAGACCCAGGTTACTCCTACAATGAGCAGTTCTTC; CDR3aa: CASSIDPGYSYNEQFF
d_gene: NA; j_gene: TRBJ1-6; abundance: NA; v_gene: TRBV28; CDR3nt: TGTGCCAGCGGAAGGGACATGGGTTCACCCCTCCACTTT; CDR3aa: CASGRDMGSPLHF
d_gene: TRBD1; j_gene: TRBJ1-6; abundance: NA; v_gene: TRBV30; CDR3nt: TGTGCCTGGAGTGGCAGGGGGACAAGCTCCTATAATTCACCCCTCCACTTT; CDR3aa: CAWSGRGTSSYNSPLHF
d_gene: NA; j_gene: TRBJ1-2; abundance: NA; v_gene: TRBV3-1/TRBV3-2; CDR3nt: TGTGCCAGCAGCCTAAGCCGGGGGATCTATGGCTACACCTTC; CDR3aa: CASSLSRGIYGYTF
d_gene: NA; j_gene: TRBJ2-2; abundance: NA; v_gene: TRBV24-1; CDR3nt: TGTGCCATGCTCGGGGGCGTAGGTAACACCGGGGAGCTGTTTTTT; CDR3aa: CAMLGGVGNTGELFF
d_gene: NA; j_gene: TRBJ2-1; abundance: NA; v_gene: TRBV7-7; CDR3nt: TGTGCCAGCAGCTTAGCAGATAACAATGAGCAGTTCTTC; CDR3aa: CASSLADNNEQFF
d_gene: NA; j_gene: TRBJ1-6; abundance: NA; v_gene: TRBV5-1; CDR3nt: TGCGCCAGCAGCCCGGTGGGGCTGCCCTATAATTCACCCCTCCACTTT; CDR3aa: CASSPVGLPYNSPLHF
d_gene: NA; j_gene: TRBJ2-2; abundance: once; v_gene: TRBV5-5; CDR3nt: TGTGCCAGCAGTTTACAGGGCATTGTCGGGGAGCTGTTTTTT; CDR3aa: CASSLQGIVGELFF
d_gene: TRBD1; j_gene: TRBJ1-1; abundance: NA; v_gene: TRBV6-4; CDR3nt: TGTGCCAGCAGTAGGACAGGGAACACTGAAGCTTTCTTT; CDR3aa: CASSRTGNTEAFF